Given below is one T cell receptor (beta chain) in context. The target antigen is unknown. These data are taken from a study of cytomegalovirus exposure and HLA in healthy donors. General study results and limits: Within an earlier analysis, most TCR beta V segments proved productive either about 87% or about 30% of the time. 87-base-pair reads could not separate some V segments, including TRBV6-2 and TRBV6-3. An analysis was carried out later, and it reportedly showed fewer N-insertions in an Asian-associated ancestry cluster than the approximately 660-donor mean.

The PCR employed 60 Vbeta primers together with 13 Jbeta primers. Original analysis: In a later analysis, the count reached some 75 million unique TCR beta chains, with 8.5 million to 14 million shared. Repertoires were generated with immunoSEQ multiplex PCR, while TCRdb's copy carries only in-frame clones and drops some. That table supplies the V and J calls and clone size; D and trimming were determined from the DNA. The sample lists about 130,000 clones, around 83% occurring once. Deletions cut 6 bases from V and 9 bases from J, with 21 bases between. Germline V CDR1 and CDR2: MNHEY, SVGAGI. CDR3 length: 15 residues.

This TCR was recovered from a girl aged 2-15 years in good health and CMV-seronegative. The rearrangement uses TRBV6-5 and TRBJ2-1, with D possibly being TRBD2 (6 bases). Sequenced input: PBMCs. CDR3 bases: TGTGCCAGCAGGACACCGGGAGTCCGGACTGGTGAGCAGTTCTTC. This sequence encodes CASRTPGVRTGEQFF.